This TCR beta chain was sequenced during a study of blood T cell repertoires in COVID-19. The wider study: Samples came from the United States, Italy and Spain, spanning acute and convalescent COVID-19. PBMCs, B-cell-depleted T cells, or T cells provided the cDNA or gDNA that made up the material.

The CDR3 length is 15 residues. V lost 5 bases, J lost 5 bases, and 8 bases stayed unmatched. CDR1 and CDR2 (germline): SEHNR, FQNEAQ (reference sequence). Under the authors' procedure: Reference gene primer amplification gave estimated nucleated cell counts. Profiled with immunoSEQ multiplex PCR; TCRdb holds only in-frame clones, not every one. V, J and clone size are those of that table, while D and trimming were read from the DNA. The sample contains 150,000 to 200,000 clones, 70% to 80% of which appear only once. The receptor was derived from a man aged 55 to 70 with acute or convalescent COVID-19. The sample taken for sequencing was peripheral blood. The V and J genes are TRBV7-9 and TRBJ2-1; 8 bases agree with TRBD2. This CDR3 is CASSELTSGDNEQFF. The CDR3 nucleotides read TGTGCCAGCAGCGAGCTAACTAGCGGCGACAATGAGCAGTTCTTC.